Listed below are T cell receptor beta chains from one sample, sequenced in a study of response to subunit inactivated influenza vaccine. TCRdb analysed the RT-PCR reads with MiXCR anew, one entry per CDR3 protein. The sample includes 650,000 or so distinct CDR3 sequences, less than 15% of them seen just once. Specimen: PBMCs from blood, collected 14 to 15 days before vaccination. These receptor sequences come from a man between 50 and 59 years old who received an inactivated influenza vaccine. CDR3s include the opening cysteine and the closing phenylalanine or tryptophan. The D gene is left open where the match is weak. Size tells how often a clone was seen (once, few, many) or the class of an expanded clone, and some rows leave it out.

j_gene,v_gene,abundance,d_gene,CDR3aa,CDR3nt
TRBJ1-2,TRBV28,few,TRBD1,CASRGQGFGYTF,TGTGCCAGCAGGGGACAGGGGTTTGGCTACACCTTC
TRBJ2-1,TRBV10-3,.,TRBD1,CAISEYRDSSYNEQFF,TGTGCCATCAGTGAGTACCGGGACAGCTCCTACAATGAGCAGTTCTTC
TRBJ2-6,TRBV18,once,.,CASSTPYSGANVLTF,TGTGCCAGCTCCACGCCCTACTCTGGGGCCAACGTCCTGACTTTC
TRBJ2-5,TRBV4-2,.,TRBD1,CASSGPGGAETQYF,TGTGCCAGCAGCGGCCCAGGGGGCGCGGAGACCCAGTACTTC
TRBJ2-7,TRBV4-3,few,.,CASSQEPRAHEQYF,TGCGCCAGCAGCCAAGAACCCAGAGCCCACGAGCAGTACTTC
TRBJ1-5,TRBV11-3,few,.,CASSLSYRQNQPQHF,TGTGCCAGCAGCTTATCGTACCGGCAGAATCAGCCCCAGCATTTT
TRBJ2-3,TRBV28,many,.,CASFRQGADTQYF,TGTGCCTCCTTTCGGCAGGGCGCAGATACGCAGTATTTT
TRBJ1-1,TRBV5-1,few,.,CASSVGPGGGTEAFF,TGCGCCAGCAGCGTGGGACCTGGGGGGGGCACTGAAGCTTTCTTT
TRBJ2-1,TRBV30,.,.,CAWRARASNEQFF,TGTGCCTGGAGAGCCAGGGCTTCAAATGAGCAGTTCTTC
TRBJ2-1,TRBV15,many,.,CATSRETGTYNEQFF,TGTGCCACCAGCAGAGAGACCGGGACTTACAATGAGCAGTTCTTC
TRBJ1-2,TRBV20-1,.,.,CSAEDPRSGGYTF,TGCAGTGCTGAGGACCCCCGGTCGGGTGGCTACACCTTC
TRBJ2-5,TRBV11-2,.,.,CASSLASGTWETQYF,TGTGCCAGCAGCTTAGCTTCCGGGACTTGGGAGACCCAGTACTTC
TRBJ1-4,TRBV4-3,few,TRBD1,CASSQGTGVDEKLFF,TGCGCCAGCAGCCAAGGGACAGGGGTGGATGAAAAACTGTTTTTT
TRBJ2-3,TRBV6-1,.,.,CASSEIFGTISTDTQYF,TGTGCCAGCAGTGAAATCTTTGGGACGATTAGCACAGATACGCAGTATTTT
TRBJ1-2,TRBV29-1,.,.,CSVERRVYDYGYTF,TGCAGCGTTGAAAGGAGGGTTTATGACTATGGCTACACCTTC
TRBJ2-1,TRBV11-1,few,.,CASSLLGNFAGYYNEQFF,TGTGCCAGCAGCCTCCTAGGGAATTTCGCCGGTTACTACAATGAGCAGTTCTTC
TRBJ2-7,TRBV28,many,TRBD2,CASSLAGLAVQKSSYEQYF,TGTGCCAGCAGTTTGGCGGGACTAGCCGTACAAAAGAGCTCCTACGAGCAGTACTTC
TRBJ2-1,TRBV5-1,many,.,CASSLDLVGEQFF,TGCGCCAGCAGCTTGGATTTGGTGGGTGAGCAGTTCTTC
TRBJ2-7,TRBV20-1,few,.,CSSGAVRGVYEQYF,TGCAGTTCCGGGGCCGTCAGGGGGGTCTACGAGCAGTACTTC
TRBJ2-3,TRBV2,.,TRBD1,CASGDREWSTDTQYF,TGTGCCAGCGGGGACAGGGAATGGAGCACAGATACGCAGTATTTT
TRBJ2-1,TRBV7-9,few,.,CASKVLYNEQFF,TGTGCCAGCAAGGTACTCTACAATGAGCAGTTCTTC
TRBJ2-3,TRBV11-2,.,TRBD2,CASSLRSGTSGREGTTDTQYF,TGTGCCAGCAGCTTACGGTCGGGGACTAGCGGGAGGGAAGGAACCACAGATACGCAGTATTTT
TRBJ2-1,TRBV27,few,.,CASSLAGAYEQFF,TGTGCCAGCAGTTTAGCGGGGGCATATGAGCAGTTCTTC
TRBJ2-2,TRBV2,.,.,CASTRENTGELFF,TGTGCCAGCACCCGCGAAAACACCGGGGAGCTGTTTTTT
TRBJ1-2,TRBV12-3/TRBV12-4,many,.,CASSRDSYYGYTF,TGTGCCAGCAGCCGTGACAGCTACTATGGCTACACCTTC
TRBJ2-7,TRBV7-2,many,TRBD1,CASSFRADRGGYEQYF,TGTGCCAGCAGCTTTAGGGCCGACAGGGGAGGCTACGAGCAGTACTTC
TRBJ2-2,TRBV5-1,.,TRBD1,CASRAGGAGGELFF,TGCGCCAGCAGAGCAGGGGGCGCCGGCGGGGAGCTGTTTTTT
TRBJ2-3,TRBV6-1,few,.,CASSENQIRTDTQYF,TGTGCCAGCAGTGAAAACCAAATTCGCACAGATACGCAGTATTTT
TRBJ2-7,TRBV11-2,.,TRBD1,CASSLGQGSFYEQYF,TGTGCCAGCAGCTTGGGACAGGGGAGTTTCTACGAGCAGTACTTC
TRBJ1-5,TRBV25-1,few,.,CASSEGGQLFQPQHF,TGTGCCAGCAGTGAGGGAGGACAACTTTTTCAGCCCCAGCATTTT
TRBJ1-5,TRBV20-1,many,.,CSASMQGIGGNQPQHF,TGCAGTGCTAGTATGCAGGGGATCGGGGGCAATCAGCCCCAGCATTTT
TRBJ2-3,TRBV15,many,.,CATSRDLDTQYF,TGTGCCACCAGCAGAGATTTGGATACGCAGTATTTT
TRBJ2-7,TRBV20-1,.,TRBD2,CSARDSRGNNEQYF,TGCAGTGCTAGAGATTCGCGGGGGAACAATGAGCAGTACTTC
TRBJ2-3,TRBV7-2,few,.,CASRISRASTDTQYF,TGTGCCAGCAGGATATCTAGGGCTAGCACAGATACGCAGTATTTT
TRBJ2-5,TRBV14,.,.,CASSPRIGGTQYF,TGTGCCAGCAGCCCCCGCATCGGGGGGACCCAGTACTTC
TRBJ2-5,TRBV6-5,.,.,CASSYGERVWETQYF,TGTGCCAGCAGTTACGGGGAAAGGGTCTGGGAGACCCAGTACTTC
TRBJ2-1,TRBV7-9,.,.,CASSPNRGRGPNEQFF,TGTGCCAGCAGCCCTAACAGGGGCCGGGGGCCCAATGAGCAGTTCTTC
TRBJ2-5,TRBV6-1,few,.,CASSTSARGPPETQYF,TGTGCCAGCAGCACTTCAGCCAGGGGCCCCCCGGAGACCCAGTACTTC
TRBJ2-3,TRBV4-3,.,.,CASSQSHRSGTDTQYF,TGCGCCAGCAGCCAATCGCACCGATCTGGCACAGATACGCAGTATTTT
TRBJ2-5,TRBV29-1,few,TRBD1,CSVRQGFQETQYF,TGCAGCGTAAGACAGGGTTTCCAAGAGACCCAGTACTTC
TRBJ1-2,TRBV5-6,few,.,CASTKAPALTNYGYTF,TGTGCCAGCACCAAGGCGCCGGCCCTAACTAACTATGGCTACACCTTC
TRBJ2-5,TRBV12-3/TRBV12-4,few,.,CASSARRQGETQYF,TGTGCCAGCAGTGCCCGAAGGCAGGGAGAGACCCAGTACTTC
TRBJ2-2,TRBV5-1,.,TRBD1,CASSTTGGAGGGELFF,TGCGCCAGCAGCACGACAGGGGGCGCAGGAGGCGGGGAGCTGTTTTTT
TRBJ2-1,TRBV6-5,.,TRBD1,CASSSTTAGTGLYNEQFF,TGTGCCAGCAGTTCTACCACAGCCGGGACAGGGTTGTACAATGAGCAGTTCTTC
TRBJ1-1,TRBV11-2,.,.,CASSLAPELEAFF,TGTGCCAGCAGCTTAGCCCCGGAACTAGAAGCTTTCTTT
TRBJ2-7,TRBV28,few,TRBD2,CASSLSGLAGPEQYF,TGTGCCAGCAGTTTATCGGGACTAGCGGGCCCCGAGCAGTACTTC
TRBJ2-1,TRBV20-1,many,.,CSALGGAVGYNEQFF,TGCAGTGCTCTGGGGGGGGCAGTCGGCTACAATGAGCAGTTCTTC
TRBJ1-6,TRBV7-2,many,.,CASSLARDNSPLHF,TGTGCCAGCAGCTTAGCCCGCGATAATTCACCCCTCCACTTT
TRBJ1-1,TRBV4-1,.,.,CASSQEPPEGNTEAFF,TGCGCCAGCAGCCAAGAGCCCCCGGAAGGGAACACTGAAGCTTTCTTT
TRBJ2-7,TRBV7-8,few,.,CASSLPQGRNEQYF,TGTGCCAGCAGCTTACCCCAGGGGAGGAACGAGCAGTACTTC
TRBJ2-5,TRBV11-1,.,.,CASSLTGWIQLPPGQETQYF,TGTGCCAGCAGCTTGACCGGCTGGATCCAACTTCCTCCTGGACAAGAGACCCAGTACTTC
TRBJ1-2,TRBV7-2,few,.,CASRPPGSGVYGYTF,TGTGCCAGCAGGCCGCCGGGGTCTGGAGTATATGGCTACACCTTC
TRBJ2-7,TRBV10-3,.,.,CAISESQVGAYEQYF,TGTGCCATCAGTGAGTCCCAGGTAGGGGCCTACGAGCAGTACTTC
TRBJ1-5,TRBV5-5,.,.,CASSLSPGQPQHF,TGTGCCAGCAGCTTGAGTCCGGGGCAGCCCCAGCATTTT
TRBJ2-5,TRBV20-1,.,.,CSARKRRLGEYQETQYF,TGCAGTGCTAGAAAAAGACGACTAGGAGAGTACCAAGAGACCCAGTACTTC
TRBJ1-1,TRBV12-3/TRBV12-4,.,.,CASSLYQSMNTEAFF,TGTGCCAGCAGTTTATACCAGAGTATGAACACTGAAGCTTTCTTT